This is a list of T cell receptor beta chains from one sample in a study of cytomegalovirus exposure and HLA in healthy donors. Data came from immunoSEQ multiplex PCR; TCRdb stores just in-frame clones and leaves some out. The table lists about 130,000 clones, about 80% of them singletons. The specimen sequenced was PBMCs. All receptors come from a man younger than 45 in good health and CMV-seronegative. Both conserved end residues are part of each CDR3. A D gene is named only where the DNA matches it firmly. Clone size is shown for a subset of rows, as once, few, many or a class of expanded clone.

d_call j_call clone_size v_call cdr3_aa cdr3_nt
- TRBJ1-2 few TRBV5-6 CASSTPAGTGYGYTF TGTGCCAGCAGCACCCCTGCCGGAACGGGCTATGGCTACACCTTC
- TRBJ2-1 - TRBV6-1 CASWEVGQFF TGTGCCAGTTGGGAGGTCGGGCAGTTCTTC
TRBD1 TRBJ2-7 - TRBV6-5 CASSRTDRAGEQYF TGTGCCAGCAGCCGGACGGACAGGGCGGGAGAGCAGTACTTC
- TRBJ1-1 - TRBV28 CASSLLGVLTEAFF TGTGCCAGCAGTCTCTTAGGGGTTCTCACTGAAGCTTTCTTT
TRBD2 TRBJ2-5 - TRBV9 CASSAGLAGVETQYF TGTGCCAGCAGCGCGGGACTAGCGGGAGTAGAGACCCAGTACTTC
TRBD1 TRBJ2-7 once TRBV6-1 CASSEGQGVPYEQYF TGTGCCAGCAGTGAGGGACAGGGGGTTCCCTACGAGCAGTACTTC
- TRBJ2-7 few TRBV6-5 CASSRGTYEQYF TGTGCCAGCAGTCGAGGTACCTACGAGCAGTACTTC
TRBD1 TRBJ2-7 - TRBV19 CASSITGTGIAYEQYF TGTGCCAGTAGTATCACCGGGACAGGGATCGCCTACGAGCAGTACTTC
TRBD1 TRBJ2-5 few TRBV5-5 CASSLGTGKETQYF TGTGCCAGCAGCTTGGGGACAGGCAAAGAGACCCAGTACTTC
TRBD2 TRBJ2-2 - TRBV2 CASSGGLAGVTGELFF TGTGCCAGCAGCGGAGGACTAGCGGGAGTAACCGGGGAGCTGTTTTTT
- TRBJ2-3 - TRBV6-6 CASSYTSARDTQYF TGTGCCAGCAGTTATACCTCGGCTAGAGATACGCAGTATTTT
TRBD1 TRBJ2-7 many TRBV27 CASSLRTGSSYEQYF TGTGCCAGCAGTTTAAGGACAGGGAGTTCCTACGAGCAGTACTTC
TRBD1 TRBJ1-1 many TRBV5-8 CASSRTGQGNTEAFF TGTGCCAGCAGCCGCACGGGACAGGGAAACACTGAAGCTTTCTTT
- TRBJ2-6 - TRBV7-2 CASSLAGGRSGANVLTF TGTGCCAGCAGCTTAGCCGGGGGGCGATCTGGGGCCAACGTCCTGACTTTC
TRBD2 TRBJ2-7 - TRBV7-2 CASAWTSGNYEQYF TGTGCCAGCGCCTGGACTAGCGGGAATTACGAGCAGTACTTC
- TRBJ2-1 - TRBV20-1 CSASYNEQFF TGCAGTGCTTCATACAATGAGCAGTTCTTC
- TRBJ1-1 few TRBV5-8 CASSVRLSTVYTEAFF TGTGCCAGCAGTGTGCGACTCTCGACAGTTTACACTGAAGCTTTCTTT
- TRBJ2-7 once TRBV4-2 CASSQDRAYEQYF TGTGCCAGCAGCCAAGATCGAGCCTACGAGCAGTACTTC
- TRBJ1-2 few TRBV5-4 CASSPRIANYGYTF TGTGCCAGCAGCCCGAGGATAGCTAACTATGGCTACACCTTC
TRBD1 TRBJ2-7 - TRBV7-7 CASSPGQGAYEQYF TGTGCTAGCAGCCCCGGACAGGGCGCCTACGAGCAGTACTTC
- TRBJ1-1 - TRBV27 CASSLERTTEAFF TGTGCCAGCAGTTTAGAGAGAACCACTGAAGCTTTCTTT
TRBD1 TRBJ1-4 - TRBV30 CAFSGQINEKLFF TGTGCCTTCTCGGGACAGATTAATGAAAAACTGTTTTTT